Listed below are T cell receptor beta chains from one sample, sequenced in a study of OX40 agonist ivuxolimab in advanced cancers. The protocol was immunoSEQ multiplex PCR, while the TCRdb copy is restricted to in-frame clones and leaves out a portion. The sample lists roughly 58,000 clones, approximately 90% occurring once. Sample: CD4+ or CD8+ T cells sorted from blood, taken in a trial of the OX40 agonist ivuxolimab. The receptors here all came from an adult with an advanced solid tumor such as melanoma, head and neck, liver or kidney cancer. CDR3s include the opening cysteine and the closing phenylalanine or tryptophan. The order of the fields is CDR3 protein, CDR3 DNA, clone size, D gene, V gene, J gene. A D gene is named only where the DNA matches it firmly. Size is stated for part of the rows, as once, few or many counts, or as a class when the clone is expanded.

CDR3aa: CASSFGLAGILGTDTQYF
CDR3nt: TGTGCCAGCAGCTTCGGGCTAGCGGGGATCCTTGGCACAGATACGCAGTATTTT
abundance: NA
d_gene: TRBD2
v_gene: TRBV7-9
j_gene: TRBJ2-3

CDR3aa: CASSLYPGGGRSYGYTF
CDR3nt: TGTGCCAGCAGTTTATACCCAGGGGGGGGGCGATCCTATGGCTACACCTTC
abundance: NA
d_gene: TRBD1
v_gene: TRBV28
j_gene: TRBJ1-2

CDR3aa: CASSFNTDTQYF
CDR3nt: TGCGCCAGCAGCTTCAACACAGATACGCAGTATTTT
abundance: NA
d_gene: NA
v_gene: TRBV5-1
j_gene: TRBJ2-3

CDR3aa: CASSKDRNTEAFF
CDR3nt: TGTGCCAGCAGCAAGGACAGAAACACTGAAGCTTTCTTT
abundance: NA
d_gene: NA
v_gene: TRBV11-2
j_gene: TRBJ1-1

CDR3aa: CAISERQNGYTF
CDR3nt: TGTGCCATCAGTGAGCGACAGAATGGCTACACCTTC
abundance: NA
d_gene: NA
v_gene: TRBV10-3
j_gene: TRBJ1-2

CDR3aa: CASSSTWGDTEAFF
CDR3nt: TGTGCCAGCAGCTCCACGTGGGGCGACACTGAAGCTTTCTTT
abundance: NA
d_gene: NA
v_gene: TRBV7-3
j_gene: TRBJ1-1

CDR3aa: CASGGTGRVDTEAFF
CDR3nt: TGTGCCAGCGGAGGGACAGGGCGGGTAGACACTGAAGCTTTCTTT
abundance: few
d_gene: TRBD1
v_gene: TRBV2
j_gene: TRBJ1-1

CDR3aa: CAWSAYPGGTTEAFF
CDR3nt: TGTGCCTGGAGTGCCTATCCAGGGGGGACCACTGAAGCTTTCTTT
abundance: few
d_gene: TRBD1
v_gene: TRBV30
j_gene: TRBJ1-1

CDR3aa: CASSYGTLNTEAFF
CDR3nt: TGTGCCAGCAGTTACGGGACATTGAACACTGAAGCTTTCTTT
abundance: NA
d_gene: NA
v_gene: TRBV28
j_gene: TRBJ1-1

CDR3aa: CASASGGRTDTQYF
CDR3nt: TGTGCCAGCGCGTCGGGGGGGCGCACAGATACGCAGTATTTT
abundance: NA
d_gene: TRBD2
v_gene: TRBV7-9
j_gene: TRBJ2-3

CDR3aa: CASSLAGTGTYEQYF
CDR3nt: TGCGCCAGCAGCTTGGCCGGGACAGGGACCTACGAGCAGTACTTC
abundance: NA
d_gene: TRBD1
v_gene: TRBV5-1
j_gene: TRBJ2-7

CDR3aa: CASSSQPGQGALGEQFF
CDR3nt: TGTGCCAGCAGTTCCCAACCGGGACAGGGGGCGTTGGGTGAGCAGTTCTTC
abundance: NA
d_gene: TRBD1
v_gene: TRBV27
j_gene: TRBJ2-1

CDR3aa: CASSLASGNHNEQFF
CDR3nt: TGTGCCAGCAGCTTAGCTAGCGGGAACCACAATGAGCAGTTCTTC
abundance: NA
d_gene: TRBD2
v_gene: TRBV7-8
j_gene: TRBJ2-1

CDR3aa: CASSEPGATYNEQFF
CDR3nt: TGTGCCAGCAGTGAGCCGGGGGCAACCTACAATGAGCAGTTCTTC
abundance: NA
d_gene: NA
v_gene: TRBV6-1
j_gene: TRBJ2-1

CDR3aa: CATSRDPRAQETQYF
CDR3nt: TGTGCCACCAGCAGAGACCCCCGGGCCCAAGAGACCCAGTACTTC
abundance: NA
d_gene: NA
v_gene: TRBV15
j_gene: TRBJ2-5

CDR3aa: CASSLTGPGANVLTF
CDR3nt: TGTGCCAGCAGCCTTACAGGCCCCGGGGCCAACGTCCTGACTTTC
abundance: NA
d_gene: NA
v_gene: TRBV9
j_gene: TRBJ2-6

CDR3aa: CASRAGTGVGGYTF
CDR3nt: TGTGCCAGTAGAGCCGGGACAGGGGTGGGAGGCTACACCTTC
abundance: NA
d_gene: TRBD1
v_gene: TRBV19
j_gene: TRBJ1-2

CDR3aa: CASSLERGGQETQYF
CDR3nt: TGTGCCAGCAGCTTGGAGAGGGGTGGACAAGAGACCCAGTACTTC
abundance: NA
d_gene: NA
v_gene: TRBV5-6
j_gene: TRBJ2-5

CDR3aa: CAISAGAGAYEQYF
CDR3nt: TGTGCCATCAGTGCGGGGGCTGGGGCCTACGAGCAGTACTTC
abundance: NA
d_gene: NA
v_gene: TRBV10-3
j_gene: TRBJ2-7

CDR3aa: CASSPLQGRNTEAFF
CDR3nt: TGTGCCAGCAGCCCCTTACAGGGTAGGAACACTGAAGCTTTCTTT
abundance: NA
d_gene: NA
v_gene: TRBV7-9
j_gene: TRBJ1-1

CDR3aa: CASSLKRDNSPLHF
CDR3nt: TGTGCCAGCAGCTTAAAGCGGGATAATTCACCCCTCCACTTT
abundance: NA
d_gene: NA
v_gene: TRBV7-6
j_gene: TRBJ1-6

CDR3aa: CASSDLAGGEETQYF
CDR3nt: TGTGCCAGCAGTGACTTAGCGGGAGGTGAAGAGACCCAGTACTTC
abundance: few
d_gene: TRBD2
v_gene: TRBV2
j_gene: TRBJ2-5

CDR3aa: CASSLLIGQPQHF
CDR3nt: TGTGCCAGCAGTTTATTAATAGGACAGCCCCAGCATTTT
abundance: NA
d_gene: NA
v_gene: TRBV27
j_gene: TRBJ1-5

CDR3aa: CASSSSGRGASPLHF
CDR3nt: TGTGCCAGCAGTAGTTCAGGCAGGGGCGCTTCACCCCTCCACTTT
abundance: few
d_gene: NA
v_gene: TRBV27
j_gene: TRBJ1-6

CDR3aa: CASSQDPTYGYTF
CDR3nt: TGTGCCAGCTCGCAGGACCCAACCTATGGCTACACCTTC
abundance: NA
d_gene: NA
v_gene: TRBV2
j_gene: TRBJ1-2

CDR3aa: CAISPTGRDQPQHF
CDR3nt: TGTGCCATCAGTCCGACAGGGAGGGATCAGCCCCAGCATTTT
abundance: NA
d_gene: TRBD1
v_gene: TRBV10-3
j_gene: TRBJ1-5

CDR3aa: CASIGYRGVGNGYTF
CDR3nt: TGTGCCAGCATCGGGTATAGAGGGGTTGGAAATGGCTACACCTTC
abundance: NA
d_gene: NA
v_gene: TRBV2
j_gene: TRBJ1-2

CDR3aa: CASSLGLNSYNEQFF
CDR3nt: TGTGCCAGCAGCCTGGGACTCAACTCCTACAATGAGCAGTTCTTC
abundance: NA
d_gene: NA
v_gene: TRBV14
j_gene: TRBJ2-1

CDR3aa: CASSGGRGGANVLTF
CDR3nt: TGTGCCAGCAGTGGGGGAAGGGGCGGGGCCAACGTCCTGACTTTC
abundance: NA
d_gene: NA
v_gene: TRBV2
j_gene: TRBJ2-6

CDR3aa: CASSWGRTNSNSPLHF
CDR3nt: TGCGCCAGCAGTTGGGGACGGACTAACTCTAATTCACCCCTCCACTTT
abundance: once
d_gene: NA
v_gene: TRBV5-1
j_gene: TRBJ1-6

CDR3aa: CASSLGLAGETQYF
CDR3nt: TGCGCCAGCAGCCTGGGACTAGCGGGAGAGACCCAGTACTTC
abundance: NA
d_gene: TRBD2
v_gene: TRBV5-1
j_gene: TRBJ2-5

CDR3aa: CASSETGRGETQYF
CDR3nt: TGTGCCAGCAGTGAAACGGGCAGGGGGGAGACCCAGTACTTC
abundance: NA
d_gene: TRBD1
v_gene: TRBV2
j_gene: TRBJ2-5

CDR3aa: CATSKLGQNNSPLHF
CDR3nt: TGTGCCACCAGCAAGCTCGGACAGAATAATTCACCCCTCCACTTT
abundance: NA
d_gene: NA
v_gene: TRBV15
j_gene: TRBJ1-6

CDR3aa: CASSLAGLAGTNEQFF
CDR3nt: TGTGCCAGCAGTTTGGCGGGACTAGCGGGGACCAATGAGCAGTTCTTC
abundance: NA
d_gene: TRBD2
v_gene: TRBV28
j_gene: TRBJ2-1

CDR3aa: CASSVDRVETQYF
CDR3nt: TGTGCCAGCAGCGTAGACAGGGTAGAGACCCAGTACTTC
abundance: NA
d_gene: TRBD1
v_gene: TRBV11-2
j_gene: TRBJ2-5

CDR3aa: CASSLAGGPYNEQFF
CDR3nt: TGTGCCAGCAGTTTAGCGGGGGGGCCTTACAATGAGCAGTTCTTC
abundance: NA
d_gene: TRBD2
v_gene: TRBV7-9
j_gene: TRBJ2-1

CDR3aa: CASTSGQLGGYTF
CDR3nt: TGTGCCAGCACCTCGGGACAGCTAGGCGGCTACACCTTC
abundance: NA
d_gene: TRBD1
v_gene: TRBV28
j_gene: TRBJ1-2

CDR3aa: CASRGPFNQPQHF
CDR3nt: TGTGCCAGCAGGGGACCGTTTAATCAGCCCCAGCATTTT
abundance: NA
d_gene: NA
v_gene: TRBV2
j_gene: TRBJ1-5

CDR3aa: CASSSYSAGGRTDTQYF
CDR3nt: TGTGCCAGCAGTTCCTATTCAGCGGGGGGCCGCACAGATACGCAGTATTTT
abundance: NA
d_gene: TRBD2
v_gene: TRBV27
j_gene: TRBJ2-3

CDR3aa: CASSDDGRTEAFF
CDR3nt: TGTGCCAGCAGTGACGACGGACGCACTGAAGCTTTCTTT
abundance: NA
d_gene: NA
v_gene: TRBV6-4
j_gene: TRBJ1-1

CDR3aa: CASSLAGNTEAFF
CDR3nt: TGTGCCAGCAGCTTAGCAGGTAACACTGAAGCTTTCTTT
abundance: NA
d_gene: NA
v_gene: TRBV7-9
j_gene: TRBJ1-1

CDR3aa: CASSPGQGARGGYTF
CDR3nt: TGTGCCAGCAGCCCTGGACAGGGGGCGAGAGGTGGCTACACCTTC
abundance: NA
d_gene: TRBD1
v_gene: TRBV5-6
j_gene: TRBJ1-2

CDR3aa: CASSVDGATNTEAFF
CDR3nt: TGTGCCAGCAGCGTAGACGGGGCTACGAACACTGAAGCTTTCTTT
abundance: once
d_gene: NA
v_gene: TRBV9
j_gene: TRBJ1-1

CDR3aa: CASSLDSNYGYTF
CDR3nt: TGTGCCAGCAGCTTGGACAGCAACTATGGCTACACCTTC
abundance: NA
d_gene: NA
v_gene: TRBV7-9
j_gene: TRBJ1-2

CDR3aa: CSARGGNEQFF
CDR3nt: TGCAGTGCTAGGGGGGGGAATGAGCAGTTCTTC
abundance: NA
d_gene: TRBD2
v_gene: TRBV20-1
j_gene: TRBJ2-1

CDR3aa: CASSIGLAGTTDTQYF
CDR3nt: TGTGCCAGCAGCATTGGACTAGCGGGGACCACAGATACGCAGTATTTT
abundance: NA
d_gene: TRBD2
v_gene: TRBV9
j_gene: TRBJ2-3

CDR3aa: CASSDWDTFSSYEQYF
CDR3nt: TGTGCCAGCAGTGACTGGGACACCTTTAGCTCCTACGAGCAGTACTTC
abundance: NA
d_gene: NA
v_gene: TRBV6-4
j_gene: TRBJ2-7

CDR3aa: CASSLEAGAPHGYTF
CDR3nt: TGTGCCAGCAGCTTAGAGGCAGGGGCGCCTCATGGCTACACCTTC
abundance: NA
d_gene: NA
v_gene: TRBV7-9
j_gene: TRBJ1-2

CDR3aa: CATSRDQGQETQYF
CDR3nt: TGTGCCACCAGCAGAGATCAGGGACAAGAGACCCAGTACTTC
abundance: NA
d_gene: NA
v_gene: TRBV15
j_gene: TRBJ2-5

CDR3aa: CASSWGGREQYF
CDR3nt: TGTGCCAGCAGTTGGGGAGGGCGCGAGCAGTACTTC
abundance: NA
d_gene: TRBD2
v_gene: TRBV28
j_gene: TRBJ2-7

CDR3aa: CASSLGSRLTTGNYGYTF
CDR3nt: TGTGCCAGCAGCTTGGGGAGCCGTCTGACGACGGGTAACTATGGCTACACCTTC
abundance: NA
d_gene: NA
v_gene: TRBV11-2
j_gene: TRBJ1-2

CDR3aa: CASRDSGVNTEAFF
CDR3nt: TGTGCCAGCAGGGACAGTGGGGTAAACACTGAAGCTTTCTTT
abundance: NA
d_gene: NA
v_gene: TRBV6-6
j_gene: TRBJ1-1

CDR3aa: CASRRTGEVGELFF
CDR3nt: TGTGCCAGCAGACGGACAGGGGAGGTCGGGGAGCTGTTTTTT
abundance: NA
d_gene: TRBD1
v_gene: TRBV6-6
j_gene: TRBJ2-2

CDR3aa: CASGTGGISGELFF
CDR3nt: TGTGCTAGTGGGACAGGGGGCATCTCCGGGGAGCTGTTTTTT
abundance: NA
d_gene: TRBD1
v_gene: TRBV12-5
j_gene: TRBJ2-2